The rows below give T cell receptor beta chains drawn from one sample of a study of Ad26.COV2.S vaccination and SARS-CoV-2 variants. The method was immunoSEQ multiplex PCR; TCRdb's version includes in-frame clones alone and lacks a portion of them. This table has a few hundred thousand clones, over 80% appearing once. The input for sequencing was peripheral blood, taken in a trial of Ad26.COV2.S vaccine versus placebo. These receptors were collected from a person aged 18-60 years who received the Ad26.COV2.S COVID-19 vaccine or a placebo. Both conserved end residues are part of each CDR3. The order of the fields is J gene, D gene, clone size, V gene, CDR3 DNA, CDR3 protein. D genes are given only for firm matches. The listing skips clone size in some rows; elsewhere it reads once, few, many or a size class.

j_call: TRBJ1-2
d_call: NA
clone_size: NA
v_call: TRBV6-5
cdr3_nt: TGTGCCACCGTTACTCTAGATGACACCTATGGCTACACCTTC
cdr3_aa: CATVTLDDTYGYTF

j_call: TRBJ1-2
d_call: NA
clone_size: NA
v_call: TRBV18
cdr3_nt: TGTGCCAGCTCACCACGGGGGGCAGAAGTCTATGGCTACACCTTC
cdr3_aa: CASSPRGAEVYGYTF

j_call: TRBJ2-2
d_call: NA
clone_size: NA
v_call: TRBV30
cdr3_nt: TGTGCCTGGAGTGTAGGAATGACCGACCACACCGGGGAGCTGTTTTTT
cdr3_aa: CAWSVGMTDHTGELFF

j_call: TRBJ2-1
d_call: NA
clone_size: few
v_call: TRBV6-5
cdr3_nt: TGTGCCAGCAGTTACTCCGAGGTCGGGTCCCGGGATGAGCAGTTCTTC
cdr3_aa: CASSYSEVGSRDEQFF

j_call: TRBJ2-5
d_call: NA
clone_size: NA
v_call: TRBV4-3
cdr3_nt: TGCGCCAGCAGCCAAGAGCAGGGGCAGGAGACCCAGTACTTC
cdr3_aa: CASSQEQGQETQYF

j_call: TRBJ1-2
d_call: TRBD1
clone_size: NA
v_call: TRBV19
cdr3_nt: TGTGCCAGTAGTATAGTCGACAGGGTCTATGGCTACACCTTC
cdr3_aa: CASSIVDRVYGYTF

j_call: TRBJ2-3
d_call: TRBD1
clone_size: NA
v_call: TRBV12-5
cdr3_nt: TGTGCTAGTGGCCAACAGGGGACAGATACGCAGTATTTT
cdr3_aa: CASGQQGTDTQYF

j_call: TRBJ1-5
d_call: NA
clone_size: NA
v_call: TRBV18
cdr3_nt: TGTGCCAGCTCACCGGAGGGGCGAGGTCAGCCCCAGCATTTT
cdr3_aa: CASSPEGRGQPQHF

j_call: TRBJ2-1
d_call: NA
clone_size: NA
v_call: TRBV2
cdr3_nt: TGTGCCAGCACCCAAAGGGCTAGATTGTTCTTC
cdr3_aa: CASTQRARLFF

j_call: TRBJ2-5
d_call: TRBD1
clone_size: NA
v_call: TRBV7-9
cdr3_nt: TGTGCCAGCAGCTCGGACAGGGTGGGAACGGAGACCCAGTACTTC
cdr3_aa: CASSSDRVGTETQYF

j_call: TRBJ2-2
d_call: TRBD1
clone_size: NA
v_call: TRBV7-2
cdr3_nt: TGTGCCAGCAGTTTAGACAGGGGAGCGAACACCGGGGAGCTGTTTTTT
cdr3_aa: CASSLDRGANTGELFF

j_call: TRBJ1-1
d_call: NA
clone_size: NA
v_call: TRBV9
cdr3_nt: TGTGCCAGCAGCGTGGGCGTCCAAAACACTGAAGCTTTCTTT
cdr3_aa: CASSVGVQNTEAFF

j_call: TRBJ1-1
d_call: NA
clone_size: NA
v_call: TRBV5-8
cdr3_nt: TGTGCCAGCACATCCCACCCCGACAGGCCGGGGACTGAAGCTTTCTTT
cdr3_aa: CASTSHPDRPGTEAFF

j_call: TRBJ1-2
d_call: NA
clone_size: NA
v_call: TRBV4-3
cdr3_nt: TGCGCCAGCAGCCTCATTTCTCCGGGACTTATGTCCTATGGCTACACCTTC
cdr3_aa: CASSLISPGLMSYGYTF

j_call: TRBJ1-3
d_call: NA
clone_size: NA
v_call: TRBV30
cdr3_nt: TGTGCCTGGAGTCTCTCCCAGGGGACCATATATTTT
cdr3_aa: CAWSLSQGTIYF

j_call: TRBJ2-7
d_call: NA
clone_size: NA
v_call: TRBV19
cdr3_nt: TGTGCCAGTAGTAGTAATCTCTACACCCCTGTCGAGCAGTACTTC
cdr3_aa: CASSSNLYTPVEQYF

j_call: TRBJ2-7
d_call: TRBD2
clone_size: NA
v_call: TRBV12-3/TRBV12-4
cdr3_nt: TGTGCCAGCAGTACCACCGGGAGGGAGCAGTACTTC
cdr3_aa: CASSTTGREQYF

j_call: TRBJ2-1
d_call: NA
clone_size: NA
v_call: TRBV7-2
cdr3_nt: TGTGCCAGCAGCTCACGACAGTACAATGAGCAGTTCTTC
cdr3_aa: CASSSRQYNEQFF

j_call: TRBJ1-4
d_call: NA
clone_size: NA
v_call: TRBV18
cdr3_nt: TGTGCCAGCTCACCAAGCGGGCAGGCTAATGAAAAACTGTTTTTT
cdr3_aa: CASSPSGQANEKLFF

j_call: TRBJ1-3
d_call: NA
clone_size: NA
v_call: TRBV7-9
cdr3_nt: TGTGCCAGCAGCTGGACCTTGAGTCTCAGCTCTGGAAACACCATATATTTT
cdr3_aa: CASSWTLSLSSGNTIYF

j_call: TRBJ1-1
d_call: NA
clone_size: NA
v_call: TRBV6-5
cdr3_nt: TGTGCCAGCAGTTACAATCAGGGATTGGGGAACACTGAAGCTTTCTTT
cdr3_aa: CASSYNQGLGNTEAFF

j_call: TRBJ2-2
d_call: NA
clone_size: NA
v_call: TRBV19
cdr3_nt: TGTGCCAGTAGTATAAACGGGGCAGGCACCGGGGAGCTGTTTTTT
cdr3_aa: CASSINGAGTGELFF

j_call: TRBJ2-3
d_call: NA
clone_size: NA
v_call: TRBV19
cdr3_nt: TGTGCCAGTAGTACCGTTAATAGGGGGGGCTGGTCGCAGTATTTT
cdr3_aa: CASSTVNRGGWSQYF

j_call: TRBJ1-1
d_call: NA
clone_size: NA
v_call: TRBV27
cdr3_nt: TGTGCCAGCAGTCTAGGGGGGACGGCTGAAGCTTTCTTT
cdr3_aa: CASSLGGTAEAFF

j_call: TRBJ2-5
d_call: NA
clone_size: NA
v_call: TRBV7-2
cdr3_nt: TGTGCCAGCAGCTTAGCGGTTAGCAAACAAGAGACCCAGTACTTC
cdr3_aa: CASSLAVSKQETQYF

j_call: TRBJ2-7
d_call: NA
clone_size: NA
v_call: TRBV28
cdr3_nt: TGTGCCAGCAGCGTGGACAGTCGGTACGAGCAGTACTTC
cdr3_aa: CASSVDSRYEQYF

j_call: TRBJ2-7
d_call: NA
clone_size: NA
v_call: TRBV10-1
cdr3_nt: TGCGCCAGCAGTGACTCCTACGAGCAGTACTTC
cdr3_aa: CASSDSYEQYF

j_call: TRBJ2-3
d_call: NA
clone_size: few
v_call: TRBV18
cdr3_nt: TGTGCCAGCTCACCAAGTAGTCCAGATACGCAGTATTTT
cdr3_aa: CASSPSSPDTQYF

j_call: TRBJ1-5
d_call: NA
clone_size: NA
v_call: TRBV27
cdr3_nt: TGTGCCAGCAGTTCGGGCAGGGGCTCGTCCAATCAGCCCCAGCATTTT
cdr3_aa: CASSSGRGSSNQPQHF

j_call: TRBJ2-5
d_call: TRBD1
clone_size: NA
v_call: TRBV11-2
cdr3_nt: TGTGCCAGCAGCTTATTACAGGGGGATGAGACCCAGTACTTC
cdr3_aa: CASSLLQGDETQYF

j_call: TRBJ2-1
d_call: TRBD2
clone_size: NA
v_call: TRBV7-8
cdr3_nt: TGTGCCAGCAGCTTAGTCGGGAGGGTGGTAAGGTTCTTC
cdr3_aa: CASSLVGRVVRFF

j_call: TRBJ1-4
d_call: NA
clone_size: NA
v_call: TRBV3-1/TRBV3-2
cdr3_nt: TGTGCCAGCAGCTTTAGGGGGTTTAATGAAAAACTGTTTTTT
cdr3_aa: CASSFRGFNEKLFF

j_call: TRBJ1-1
d_call: NA
clone_size: NA
v_call: TRBV28
cdr3_nt: TGTGCCAGCAGTCCCATTCAGGGACGGAGCACTGAAGCTTTCTTT
cdr3_aa: CASSPIQGRSTEAFF

j_call: TRBJ2-7
d_call: NA
clone_size: NA
v_call: TRBV15
cdr3_nt: TGTGCCACCAGCATCGCGGGACAGAGCTCCTACGAGCAGTACTTC
cdr3_aa: CATSIAGQSSYEQYF

j_call: TRBJ2-7
d_call: TRBD2
clone_size: NA
v_call: TRBV19
cdr3_nt: TGTGCCAGTAGCATAACTAGCGGGTACTACTACGAGCAGTACTTC
cdr3_aa: CASSITSGYYYEQYF

j_call: TRBJ1-4
d_call: NA
clone_size: NA
v_call: TRBV5-1
cdr3_nt: TGCGCCAGCAGCCCCTTGGGGGGGGCTAATGAAAAACTGTTTTTT
cdr3_aa: CASSPLGGANEKLFF

j_call: TRBJ1-5
d_call: NA
clone_size: NA
v_call: TRBV24-1
cdr3_nt: TGTGCCACCAGTGATTTTCAAAGCAATCAGCCCCAGCATTTT
cdr3_aa: CATSDFQSNQPQHF

j_call: TRBJ1-2
d_call: NA
clone_size: NA
v_call: TRBV28
cdr3_nt: TGTGCCAGCAGTTTAGGGCATTTAAGCGATGGCTACACCTTC
cdr3_aa: CASSLGHLSDGYTF

j_call: TRBJ1-2
d_call: NA
clone_size: NA
v_call: TRBV11-2
cdr3_nt: TGTGCCAGCAGCTTAGAAGGCAGGGGCTATGGCTACACCTTC
cdr3_aa: CASSLEGRGYGYTF

j_call: TRBJ2-5
d_call: TRBD1
clone_size: NA
v_call: TRBV13
cdr3_nt: TGTGCCAGCAGCTTCCGACAGGGGGGGACGGAGACCCAGTACTTC
cdr3_aa: CASSFRQGGTETQYF

j_call: TRBJ2-1
d_call: TRBD2
clone_size: NA
v_call: TRBV7-8
cdr3_nt: TGTGCCAGCAGCGCCGGTCGGCTAGCGGGGTACAATGAGCAGTTCTTC
cdr3_aa: CASSAGRLAGYNEQFF